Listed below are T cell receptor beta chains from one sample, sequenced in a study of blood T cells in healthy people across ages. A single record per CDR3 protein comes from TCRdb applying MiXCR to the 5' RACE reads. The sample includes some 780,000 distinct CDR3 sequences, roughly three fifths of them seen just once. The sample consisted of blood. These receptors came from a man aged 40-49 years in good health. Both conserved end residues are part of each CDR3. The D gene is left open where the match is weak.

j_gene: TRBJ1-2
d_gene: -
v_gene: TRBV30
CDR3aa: CAWSVSPGPGGYTF

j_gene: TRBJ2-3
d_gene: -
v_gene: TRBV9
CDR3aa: CASSVLTGPTDTQYF

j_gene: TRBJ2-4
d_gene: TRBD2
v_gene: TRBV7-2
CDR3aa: CASERGDKNIQYF

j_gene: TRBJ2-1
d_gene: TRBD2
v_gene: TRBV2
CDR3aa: CASSVGTSGSSFSEQFF

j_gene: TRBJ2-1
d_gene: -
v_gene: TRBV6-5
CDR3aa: CASSSWVGLAANNEQFF

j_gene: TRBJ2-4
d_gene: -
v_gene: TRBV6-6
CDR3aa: CASSTTFSADKNIQYF

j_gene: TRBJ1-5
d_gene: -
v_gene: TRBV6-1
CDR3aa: CASTEGIVPNQPQHF

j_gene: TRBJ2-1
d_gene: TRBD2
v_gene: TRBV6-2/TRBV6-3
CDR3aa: CASKTGGTSGPIEQFF

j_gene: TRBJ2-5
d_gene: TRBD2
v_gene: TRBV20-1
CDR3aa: CSASRLAGGYQETQYF

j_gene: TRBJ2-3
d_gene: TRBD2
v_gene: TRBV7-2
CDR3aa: CASTPLAGGFTDTQYF

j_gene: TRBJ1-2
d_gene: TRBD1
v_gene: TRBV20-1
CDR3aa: CSARATGGQPRWSTF

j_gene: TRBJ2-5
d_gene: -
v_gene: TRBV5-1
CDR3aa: CASGENQETQYF

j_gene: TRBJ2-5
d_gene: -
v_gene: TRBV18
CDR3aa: CASSPGAGEEETQYF

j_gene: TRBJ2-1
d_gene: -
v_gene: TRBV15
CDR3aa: CATSAHRSNPWTNEQFF

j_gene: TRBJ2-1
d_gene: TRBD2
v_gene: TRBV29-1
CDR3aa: CSVLAGGPYNEQFF

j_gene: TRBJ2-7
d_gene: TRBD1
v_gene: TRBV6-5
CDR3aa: CASEPDRDAWEQYF

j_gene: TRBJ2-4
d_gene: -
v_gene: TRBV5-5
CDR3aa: CASSPTMAPENIQYF

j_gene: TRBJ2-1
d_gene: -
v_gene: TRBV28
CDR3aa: CASTLRDEQFF

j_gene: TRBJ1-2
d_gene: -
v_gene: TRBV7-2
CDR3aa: CASSPTQAGQRAYGYTF

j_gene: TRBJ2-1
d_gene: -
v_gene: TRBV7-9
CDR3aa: CASSLILYEQFF

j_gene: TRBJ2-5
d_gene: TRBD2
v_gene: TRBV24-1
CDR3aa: CATSDTGGQETQYF

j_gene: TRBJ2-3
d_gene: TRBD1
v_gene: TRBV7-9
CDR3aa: CASLDRGTGTDTQYF

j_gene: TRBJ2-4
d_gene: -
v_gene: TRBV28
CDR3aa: CASRPSRLAKNIQYF

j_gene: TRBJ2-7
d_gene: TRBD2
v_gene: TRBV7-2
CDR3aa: CASSLPRGTSGSLSSYEQYF

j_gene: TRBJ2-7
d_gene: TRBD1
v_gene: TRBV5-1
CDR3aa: CASSLQGPQDEQYF

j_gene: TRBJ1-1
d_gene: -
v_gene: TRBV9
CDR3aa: CASSRETENTEAFF

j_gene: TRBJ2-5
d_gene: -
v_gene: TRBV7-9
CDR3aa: CASSPPYF

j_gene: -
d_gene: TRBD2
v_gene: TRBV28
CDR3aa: CASIGSSGGPVETQYF

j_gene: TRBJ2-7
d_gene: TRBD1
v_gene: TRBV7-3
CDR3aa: CASNTGTGYTYEQYF

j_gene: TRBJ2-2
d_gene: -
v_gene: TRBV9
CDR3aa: CASSLGPTEELFF

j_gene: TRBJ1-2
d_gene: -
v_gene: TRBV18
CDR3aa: CASSPERGINYGYTF

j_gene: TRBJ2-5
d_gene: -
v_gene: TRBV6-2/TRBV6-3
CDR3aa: CASARGLREQYF

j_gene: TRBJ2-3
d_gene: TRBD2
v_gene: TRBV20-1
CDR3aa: CSARRSSGVSDTQYF

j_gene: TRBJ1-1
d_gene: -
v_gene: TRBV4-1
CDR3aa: CASSQVQGLGTEAFF

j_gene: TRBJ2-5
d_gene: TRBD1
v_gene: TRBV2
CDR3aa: CANAPTWDRQETQYF

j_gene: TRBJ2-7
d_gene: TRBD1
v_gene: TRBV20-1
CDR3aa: CSAREPTGGIEQYF

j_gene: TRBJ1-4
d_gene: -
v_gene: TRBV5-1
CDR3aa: CASSLGTANEKLFF

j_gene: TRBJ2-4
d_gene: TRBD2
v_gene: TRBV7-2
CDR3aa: CASSFLAGGGIQYF

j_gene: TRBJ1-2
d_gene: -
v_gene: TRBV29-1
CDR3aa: CSVLAGNGYTF

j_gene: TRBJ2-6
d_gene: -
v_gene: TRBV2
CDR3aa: CASYLDSSGANVLTF

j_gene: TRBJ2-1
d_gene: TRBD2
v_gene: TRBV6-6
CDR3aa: CASRGLAVGYEQFF

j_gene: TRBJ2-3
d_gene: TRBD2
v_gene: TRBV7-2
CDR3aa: CASSLARTAGGPRSSADTQYF

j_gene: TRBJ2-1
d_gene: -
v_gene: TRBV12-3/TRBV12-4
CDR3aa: CASSLARASESRRFF

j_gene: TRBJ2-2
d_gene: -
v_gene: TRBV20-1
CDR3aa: CSARVGATNTGELFF

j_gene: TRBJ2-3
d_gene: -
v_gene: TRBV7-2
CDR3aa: CASSSILWADTQYF

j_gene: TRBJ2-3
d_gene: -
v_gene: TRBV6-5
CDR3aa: CASSYSNNRADTQYF

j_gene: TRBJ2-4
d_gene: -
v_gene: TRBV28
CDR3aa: CASNHLTGVSKNIQYF

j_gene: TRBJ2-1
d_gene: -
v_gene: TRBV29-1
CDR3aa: CSGGEIYNEQFF